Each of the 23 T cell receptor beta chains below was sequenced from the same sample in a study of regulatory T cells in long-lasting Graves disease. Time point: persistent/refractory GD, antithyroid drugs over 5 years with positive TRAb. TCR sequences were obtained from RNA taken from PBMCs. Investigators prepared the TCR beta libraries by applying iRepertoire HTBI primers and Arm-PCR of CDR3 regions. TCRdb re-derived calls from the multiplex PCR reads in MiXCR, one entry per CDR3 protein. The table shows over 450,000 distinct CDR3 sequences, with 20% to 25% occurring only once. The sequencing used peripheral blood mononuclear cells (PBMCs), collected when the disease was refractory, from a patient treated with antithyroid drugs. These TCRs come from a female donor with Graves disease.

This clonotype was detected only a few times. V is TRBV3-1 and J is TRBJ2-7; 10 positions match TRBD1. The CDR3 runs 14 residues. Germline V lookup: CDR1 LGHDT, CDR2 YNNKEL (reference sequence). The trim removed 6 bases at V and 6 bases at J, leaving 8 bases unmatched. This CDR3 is CASSTGTGVLEQYF. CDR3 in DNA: TGTGCCAGCAGTACCGGGACAGGGGTCCTCGAGCAGTACTTC.

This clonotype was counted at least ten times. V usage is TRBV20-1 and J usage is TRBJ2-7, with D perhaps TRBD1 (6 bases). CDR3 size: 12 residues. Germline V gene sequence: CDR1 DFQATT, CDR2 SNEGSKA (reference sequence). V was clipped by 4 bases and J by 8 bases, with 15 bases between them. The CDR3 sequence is CSAKDSRDKQYF. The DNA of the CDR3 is TGCAGTGCTAAGGACAGTCGAGATAAGCAGTACTTC.

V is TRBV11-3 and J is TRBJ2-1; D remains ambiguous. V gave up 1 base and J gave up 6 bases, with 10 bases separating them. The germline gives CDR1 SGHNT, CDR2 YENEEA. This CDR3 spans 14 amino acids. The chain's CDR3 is CASSLGSVGNEQFF. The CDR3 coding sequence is TGTGCCAGCAGCTTAGGCTCCGTGGGCAATGAGCAGTTCTTC. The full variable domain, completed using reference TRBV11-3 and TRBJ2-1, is EAGVVQSPRYKIIEKKQPVAFWCNPISGHNTLYWYLQNLGQGPELLIRYENEEAVDDSQLPKDRFSAERLKGVDSTLKIQPAELGDSAVYLCASSLGSVGNEQFFGPGTRLTVL.

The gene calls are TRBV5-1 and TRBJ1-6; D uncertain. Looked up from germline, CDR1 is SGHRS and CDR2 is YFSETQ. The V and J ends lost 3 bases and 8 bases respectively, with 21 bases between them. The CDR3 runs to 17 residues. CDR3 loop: CASSWRAPGQADSPLHF. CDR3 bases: TGCGCCAGCAGCTGGCGGGCTCCGGGCCAGGCGGATTCACCCCTCCACTTT.

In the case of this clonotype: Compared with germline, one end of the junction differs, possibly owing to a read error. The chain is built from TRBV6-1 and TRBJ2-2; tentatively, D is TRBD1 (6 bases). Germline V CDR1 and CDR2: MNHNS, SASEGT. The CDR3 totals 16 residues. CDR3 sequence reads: CVSSKVGTINTGELFF. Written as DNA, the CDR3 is TGTGTCAGCTCCAAAGTCGGGACAATCAACACCGGGGAGCTGTTTTTT.

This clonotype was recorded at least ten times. The CDR3 coding sequence is TGTGCCAGCAGCCACGTCTATCGACGGACAGGGCAGGATGAAAAACTGTTTTTT. It encodes CASSHVYRRTGQDEKLFF. The genes are TRBV11-2 and TRBJ1-4; 8 positions match TRBD1. The germline gives CDR1 SGHAT, CDR2 FQNNGV. The CDR3 runs to 18 residues. J gave up 6 bases and V 5 bases, and 17 bases lay outside the gene matches.

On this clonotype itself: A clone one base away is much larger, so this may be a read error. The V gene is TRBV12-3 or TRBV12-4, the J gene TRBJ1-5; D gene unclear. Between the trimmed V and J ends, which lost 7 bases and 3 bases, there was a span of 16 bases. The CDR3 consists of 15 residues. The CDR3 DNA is TGTGCCAGCATCCCCGGCAGGCGGTTCAATCAGCCCCAGCATTTT. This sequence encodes CASIPGRRFNQPQHF.

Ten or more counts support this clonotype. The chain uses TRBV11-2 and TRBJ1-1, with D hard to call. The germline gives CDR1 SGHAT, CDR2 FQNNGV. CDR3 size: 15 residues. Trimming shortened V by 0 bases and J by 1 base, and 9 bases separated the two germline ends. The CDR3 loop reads CASSLEGSPNTEAFF. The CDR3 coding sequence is TGTGCCAGCAGCTTAGAGGGCAGCCCGAACACTGAAGCTTTCTTT.

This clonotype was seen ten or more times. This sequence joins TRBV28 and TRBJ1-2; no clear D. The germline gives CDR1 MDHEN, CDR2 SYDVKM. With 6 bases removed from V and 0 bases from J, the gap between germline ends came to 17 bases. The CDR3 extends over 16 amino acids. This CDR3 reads CASSAQGRESNYGYTF. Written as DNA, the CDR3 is TGTGCCAGCAGCGCGCAAGGGCGGGAGTCTAACTATGGCTACACCTTC.

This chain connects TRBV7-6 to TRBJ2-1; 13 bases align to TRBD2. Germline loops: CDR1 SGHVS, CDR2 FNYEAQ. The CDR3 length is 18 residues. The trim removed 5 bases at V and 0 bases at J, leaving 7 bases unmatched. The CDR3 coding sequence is TGTGCCAGCAGCATAGGGACTAGCGGGATCCTCTCCTACAATGAGCAGTTCTTC. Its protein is CASSIGTSGILSYNEQFF. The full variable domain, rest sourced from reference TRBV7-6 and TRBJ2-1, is GAGVSQSPRYKVTKRGQDVALRCDPISGHVSLYWYRQALGQGPEFLTYFNYEAQQDKSGLPNDRFSAERPEGSISTLTIQRTEQRDSAMYRCASSIGTSGILSYNEQFFGPGTRLTVL.

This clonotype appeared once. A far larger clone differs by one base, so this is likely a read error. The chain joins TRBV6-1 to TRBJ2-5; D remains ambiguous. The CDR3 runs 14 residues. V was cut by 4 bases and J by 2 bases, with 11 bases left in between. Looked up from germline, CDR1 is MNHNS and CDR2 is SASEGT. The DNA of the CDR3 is TGTGCCAGCAGTGGAGGTACAGTGCAAGAGACCCAGTACTTC. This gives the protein CASSGGTVQETQYF.

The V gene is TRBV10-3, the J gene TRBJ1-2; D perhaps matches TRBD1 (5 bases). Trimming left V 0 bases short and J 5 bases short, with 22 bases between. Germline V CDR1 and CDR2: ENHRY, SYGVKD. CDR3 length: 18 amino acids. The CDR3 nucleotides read TGTGCCATCAGTGAGTCGATTGGGTCGGGACTGCCCCTTTATGGCTACACCTTC. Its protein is CAISESIGSGLPLYGYTF.

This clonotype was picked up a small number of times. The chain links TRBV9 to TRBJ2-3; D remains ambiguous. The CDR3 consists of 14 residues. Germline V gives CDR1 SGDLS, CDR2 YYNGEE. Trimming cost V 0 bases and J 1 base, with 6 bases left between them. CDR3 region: CASSVEKGTDTQYF. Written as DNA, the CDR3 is TGTGCCAGCAGCGTAGAGAAGGGCACAGATACGCAGTATTTT. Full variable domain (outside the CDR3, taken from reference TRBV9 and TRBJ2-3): DSGVTQTPKHLITATGQRVTLRCSPRSGDLSVYWYQQSLDQGLQFLIQYYNGEERAKGNILERFSAQQFPDLHSELNLSSLELGDSALYFCASSVEKGTDTQYFGPGTRLTVL.

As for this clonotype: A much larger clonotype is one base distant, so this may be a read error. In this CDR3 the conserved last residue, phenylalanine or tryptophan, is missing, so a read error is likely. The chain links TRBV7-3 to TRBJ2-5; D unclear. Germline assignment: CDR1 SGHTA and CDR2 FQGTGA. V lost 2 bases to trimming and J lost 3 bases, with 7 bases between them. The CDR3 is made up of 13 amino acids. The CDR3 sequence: CASSLGSEETQYL. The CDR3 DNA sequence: TGTGCCAGCAGCTTAGGTTCGGAAGAGACCCAGTACCTC.

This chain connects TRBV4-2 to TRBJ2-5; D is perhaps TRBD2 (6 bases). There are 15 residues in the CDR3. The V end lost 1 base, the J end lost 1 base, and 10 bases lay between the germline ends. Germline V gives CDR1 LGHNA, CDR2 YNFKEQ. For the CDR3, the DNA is TGTGCCAGCAGCCAAGCTTGGGGGGTCCAAGAGACCCAGTACTTC. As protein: CASSQAWGVQETQYF.

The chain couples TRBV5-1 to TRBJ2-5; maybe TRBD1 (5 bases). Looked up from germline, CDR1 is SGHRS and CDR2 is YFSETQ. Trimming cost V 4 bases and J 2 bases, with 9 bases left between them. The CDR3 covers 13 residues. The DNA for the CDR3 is TGCGCCAGCAGCCGGAGACAGCAAGAGACCCAGTACTTC. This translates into CASSRRQQETQYF.

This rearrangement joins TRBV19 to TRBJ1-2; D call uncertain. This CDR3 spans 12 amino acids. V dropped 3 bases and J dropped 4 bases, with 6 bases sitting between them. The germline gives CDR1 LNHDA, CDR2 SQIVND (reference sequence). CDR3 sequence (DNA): TGTGCCAGTAGTATCTCCCTCTATGGCTACACCTTC. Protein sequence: CASSISLYGYTF. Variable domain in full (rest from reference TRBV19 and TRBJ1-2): DGGITQSPKYLFRKEGQNVTLSCEQNLNHDAMYWYRQDPGQGLRLIYYSQIVNDFQKGDIAEGYSVSREKKESFPLTVTSAQKNPTAFYLCASSISLYGYTFGSGTRLTVV.

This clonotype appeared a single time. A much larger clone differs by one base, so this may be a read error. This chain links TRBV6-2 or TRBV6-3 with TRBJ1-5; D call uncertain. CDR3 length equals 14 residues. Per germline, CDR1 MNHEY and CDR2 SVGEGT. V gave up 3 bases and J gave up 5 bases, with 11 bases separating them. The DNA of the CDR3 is TGTGCCAGCAGTTATGGCAGGAGCTATCAGCCCCAGCATTTT. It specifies CASSYGRSYQPQHF.

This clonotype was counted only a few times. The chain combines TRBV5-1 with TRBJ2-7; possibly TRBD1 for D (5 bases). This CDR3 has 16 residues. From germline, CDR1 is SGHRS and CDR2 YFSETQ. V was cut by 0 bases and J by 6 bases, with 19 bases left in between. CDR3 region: CASSLEARVKFSEQYF. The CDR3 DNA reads TGCGCCAGCAGCTTGGAAGCCAGGGTGAAGTTCAGCGAGCAGTACTTC. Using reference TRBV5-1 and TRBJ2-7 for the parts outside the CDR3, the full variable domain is KAGVTQTPRYLIKTRGQQVTLSCSPISGHRSVSWYQQTPGQGLQFLFEYFSETQRNKGNFPGRFSGRQFSNSRSEMNVSTLELGDSALYLCASSLEARVKFSEQYFGPGTRLTVT.

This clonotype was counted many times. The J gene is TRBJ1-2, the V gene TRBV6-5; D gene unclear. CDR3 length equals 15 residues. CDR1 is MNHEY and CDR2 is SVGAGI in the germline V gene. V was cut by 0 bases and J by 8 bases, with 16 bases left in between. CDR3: CASSYSGFGESGYTF. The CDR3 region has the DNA TGTGCCAGCAGTTACTCGGGCTTTGGAGAGTCCGGCTACACCTTC.

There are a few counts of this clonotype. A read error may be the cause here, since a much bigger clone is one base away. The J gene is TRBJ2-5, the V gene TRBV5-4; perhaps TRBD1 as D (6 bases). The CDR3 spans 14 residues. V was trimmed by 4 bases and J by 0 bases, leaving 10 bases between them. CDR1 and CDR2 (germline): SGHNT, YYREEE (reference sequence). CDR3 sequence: CASSPRGNQETQYF. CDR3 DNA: TGTGCCAGCAGCCCTAGGGGGAACCAAGAGACCCAGTACTTC.

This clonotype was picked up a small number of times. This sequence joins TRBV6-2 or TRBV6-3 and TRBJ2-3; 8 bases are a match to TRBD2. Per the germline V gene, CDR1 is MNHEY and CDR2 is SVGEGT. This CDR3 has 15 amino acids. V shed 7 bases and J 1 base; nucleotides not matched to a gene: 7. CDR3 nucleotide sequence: TGTGCCAGCAAGACGGGAGGGGCAGGCACAGATACGCAGTATTTT. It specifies CASKTGGAGTDTQYF.

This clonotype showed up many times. The CDR3 nucleotides read TGTGCCAGCAGTCTAGCGGGAGGCCATTCCTACGAGCAGTACTTC. It is translated as CASSLAGGHSYEQYF. This chain links TRBV28 with TRBJ2-7; 11 bases map to TRBD2. In germline, CDR1 is MDHEN, CDR2 SYDVKM. The CDR3 runs 15 residues. Trimming removed 5 bases from V and 1 base from J; junction bases left unmatched: 4.